These 21 T cell receptor beta chains were all obtained from the same sample, sequenced in a study of T cell responses to AZD1222 COVID-19 vaccine. Repertoires were generated with immunoSEQ multiplex PCR, while TCRdb's copy carries only in-frame clones and drops some. Of around 140,000 clones in the sample, under 95% were seen once. This specimen consisted of peripheral blood, obtained on day 0 of AZD1222 vaccination. The source is an adult in good health.

V is TRBV5-4 and J is TRBJ1-2; D remains ambiguous. The CDR3 extends over 13 amino acids. Germline V gives CDR1 SGHNT, CDR2 YYREEE (reference sequence). Trimming shortened V by 0 bases and J by 2 bases, and 5 bases separated the two germline ends. This chain's CDR3 is CASSLAENYGYTF. For the CDR3, the DNA is TGTGCCAGCAGCTTGGCAGAAAACTATGGCTACACCTTC.

This chain joins TRBV27 and TRBJ2-1; TRBD2 matches at 7 bases. The J segment lost 4 bases and the V segment lost 1 base, leaving 1 base of the junction unmatched. This CDR3 has 14 amino acids. The germline V gene has CDR1 MNHEY and CDR2 SMNVEV (reference sequence). CDR3 protein: CASSLFGRYNEQFF. The CDR3 region has the DNA TGTGCCAGCAGTTTATTCGGGAGGTACAATGAGCAGTTCTTC.

The chain joins TRBV7-2 to TRBJ2-3, with 9 bases matching TRBD1. This CDR3 has 16 amino acids. The junction had 11 bases not matched to a gene; V was cut back by 6 bases and J by 4 bases. Germline values: CDR1 SGHTA, CDR2 FQGNSA. In nucleotides, the CDR3 is TGTGCCAGCAGACACGGGACAGGGTTTGCTTCAGATACGCAGTATTTT. Residues: CASRHGTGFASDTQYF.

This chain joins TRBV6-2 or TRBV6-3 and TRBJ2-5, with D hard to call. Germline CDR1 and CDR2: MNHEY and SVGEGT. With 2 bases removed from V and 5 bases from J, the gap between germline ends came to 3 bases. This CDR3 comprises 11 residues. CDR3 residues: CASSYRETQYF. CDR3 nucleotides: TGTGCCAGCAGTTACAGGGAGACCCAGTACTTC.

V is TRBV7-9 and J is TRBJ2-7; 9 bases align to TRBD2. Trimming at V came to 5 bases and at J to 0 bases, leaving 5 bases not matched to a gene. This CDR3 spans 15 amino acids. Germline V gene sequence: CDR1 SEHNR, CDR2 FQNEAQ (reference sequence). This chain's CDR3 is CASSGGGAASYEQYF. The DNA of the CDR3 is TGTGCCAGCAGCGGCGGGGGGGCGGCCTCCTACGAGCAGTACTTC. Filled out from reference TRBV7-9 and TRBJ2-7, the complete variable domain reads DTGVSQNPRHKITKRGQNVTFRCDPISEHNRLYWYRQTLGQGPEFLTYFQNEAQLEKSRLLSDRFSAERPKGSFSTLEIQRTEQGDSAMYLCASSGGGAASYEQYFGPGTRLTVT.

This chain connects TRBV30 to TRBJ1-1; D is unclear. Germline-derived CDR1 and CDR2 are GTSNPN and SVGIG (reference sequence). The CDR3 length is 12 residues. The V end was cut by 3 bases, the J end by 4 bases, with 9 bases between. Here the CDR3 DNA reads TGTGCCTGGAGGAATCCGGGCACTGAAGCTTTCTTT. Translation: CAWRNPGTEAFF.

V usage is TRBV4-3 and J usage is TRBJ2-7; D might be TRBD2 (6 bases). CDR3 length: 14 amino acids. CDR1 LGHNA and CDR2 YSLEER come from the germline V gene. V was clipped by 0 bases and J by 5 bases, with 11 bases between them. In DNA form, the CDR3 reads TGCGCCAGCAGCCAAGATACGGGGGAGGACGAGCAGTACTTC. Translating gives CASSQDTGEDEQYF.

This chain joins TRBV20-1 and TRBJ2-3, with 12 bases lining up with TRBD2. Germline V lookup: CDR1 DFQATT, CDR2 SNEGSKA (reference sequence). This CDR3 has 16 amino acids. V shed 3 bases and J 9 bases; nucleotides not matched to a gene: 13. The CDR3 sequence: CSASSLAGGRWDTQYF. Here the CDR3 DNA reads TGCAGTGCTAGTTCCCTAGCGGGGGGGCGTTGGGACACGCAGTATTTT.

The V and J genes are TRBV11-3 and TRBJ1-2; TRBD1 is a possible D gene (6 bases). The germline V and J ends were trimmed by 4 bases and 13 bases, with 13 bases remaining between them. This CDR3 contains 11 residues. The germline gives CDR1 SGHNT, CDR2 YENEEA. This CDR3 reads CASSWGHLITF. The CDR3 nucleotides read TGTGCCAGCAGCTGGGGACACCTGATCACCTTC.

This sequence joins TRBV5-4 and TRBJ1-2; 8 bases map to TRBD1. V lost 2 bases, J lost 6 bases, and 6 bases stayed unmatched. The CDR3 loop spans 14 amino acids. Germline CDR1 and CDR2: SGHNT and YYREEE (reference sequence). The CDR3 loop is CASSFSSGGDGYTF. The CDR3 DNA reads as TGTGCCAGCAGCTTTAGTTCAGGGGGCGATGGCTACACCTTC.

The V gene is TRBV7-2, the J gene TRBJ1-4; D might be TRBD1 (6 bases). V was cut by 5 bases and J by 5 bases, with 12 bases left in between. Per germline, CDR1 SGHTA and CDR2 FQGNSA. The CDR3 sequence is 14 residues long. CDR3 protein: CASSPGGINEKLFF. The CDR3 nucleotides read TGTGCCAGCAGCCCCGGGGGCATAAATGAAAAACTGTTTTTT.

The chain recombines TRBV4-2 with TRBJ1-4, with a tentative D call TRBD1 (5 bases). Trimming took 1 base from V and 4 from J, leaving 7 bases between them. Germline-derived CDR1 and CDR2 are LGHNA and YNFKEQ. This CDR3 spans 14 amino acids. CDR3 protein: CASSQAGHNEKLFF. The CDR3 region has the DNA TGTGCCAGCAGCCAAGCAGGACATAATGAAAAACTGTTTTTT.

Only one count was recorded for this clone. The chain has TRBV5-5 and TRBJ1-1; D is unclear. CDR1 SGHKS and CDR2 YYEKEE come from the germline V gene (reference sequence). The V end lost 5 bases, the J end lost 1 base, and 9 bases lay between the germline ends. CDR3 length equals 13 residues. In nucleotides, the CDR3 is TGTGCCAGCAGTTTTAACAGGAACACTGAAGCTTTCTTT. Its protein is CASSFNRNTEAFF.

The chain has TRBV4-1 and TRBJ2-7; tentatively, D is TRBD1 (5 bases). CDR3 length: 15 amino acids. V lost 3 bases, J lost 1 base, and 13 bases lay in between. CDR1 is MGHRA and CDR2 is YSYEKL in the germline V gene. The CDR3 loop is CASSHPDRLSYEQYF. CDR3 nucleotides: TGCGCCAGCAGCCATCCCGACAGATTGTCCTACGAGCAGTACTTC.

J is TRBJ2-3 and V is TRBV7-2; 10 nucleotides line up with TRBD2. The CDR3 consists of 15 residues. The J segment lost 8 bases and the V segment lost 3 bases, leaving 8 bases of the junction unmatched. Germline V gives CDR1 SGHTA, CDR2 FQGNSA. The CDR3 spells CASSFYLASGGTQYF. DNA for the CDR3: TGTGCCAGCAGCTTCTATCTGGCTAGCGGGGGTACGCAGTATTTT.

This rearrangement joins TRBV6-1 to TRBJ2-1, with 9 bases matching TRBD1. Germline CDR1 MNHNS, CDR2 SASEGT. The CDR3 has 16 residues. V trimming: 4 bases; J trimming: 2 bases; junction bases outside the gene matches: 6. CDR3 sequence (DNA): TGTGCCAGCAGTGGCCCGGGACAGGGCCCCTACAATGAGCAGTTCTTC. Translated, it gives CASSGPGQGPYNEQFF.

The chain uses TRBV6-5 and TRBJ2-7, with D maybe TRBD2 (6 bases). V was trimmed by 11 bases and J by 7 bases, leaving 21 bases between them. Germline V CDR1 and CDR2: MNHEY, SVGAGI. CDR3 length equals 13 residues. In DNA, the CDR3 is TGTGCCGGACGCAGGGACGGACTATGGGAGCAGTACTTC. It specifies CAGRRDGLWEQYF.

V is TRBV4-1 and J is TRBJ1-2; 8 bases agree with TRBD1. J gave up 0 bases and V 4 bases, and 4 bases lay outside the gene matches. There are 15 residues in the CDR3. The V gene's germline CDR1 is MGHRA and CDR2 YSYEKL. CDR3 nucleotide sequence: TGCGCCAGCAGCCTTGGACAGGGAGCTAACTATGGCTACACCTTC. As protein: CASSLGQGANYGYTF.

This rearrangement joins TRBV28 to TRBJ1-1; D gene uncertain. Germline V gives CDR1 MDHEN, CDR2 SYDVKM. V lost 2 bases and J lost 4, with 14 bases in between. The CDR3 sequence is 15 residues long. The CDR3 region has the DNA TGTGCCAGCAGTTTAATTGAGGGCAGGCGCACTGAAGCTTTCTTT. Amino acid sequence: CASSLIEGRRTEAFF.

The CDR3 sequence: CASSLFSGYSGYTF. CDR3 nucleotides: TGTGCCAGCAGCTTGTTTTCAGGTTACAGTGGCTACACCTTC. The chain is built from TRBV5-5 and TRBJ1-2; D unresolved. The CDR3 sequence is 14 residues long. Germline-derived CDR1 and CDR2 are SGHKS and YYEKEE (reference sequence). V shed 1 base and J shed 7 bases, with 14 bases lying between them. The full variable domain, with the rest looked up from reference TRBV5-5 and TRBJ1-2, is DAGVTQSPTHLIKTRGQQVTLRCSPISGHKSVSWYQQVLGQGPQFIFQYYEKEERGRGNFPDRFSARQFPNYSSELNVNALLLGDSALYLCASSLFSGYSGYTFGSGTRLTVV.

V gene TRBV4-3 combines with J gene TRBJ2-3; D is unresolved. This CDR3 region has 14 residues. V was shortened by 1 base and J by 2 bases, with 7 bases between the two germline ends. CDR1 LGHNA and CDR2 YSLEER come from the germline V gene. In DNA, the CDR3 is TGCGCCAGCAGCCAAGTGGCACACACAGATACGCAGTATTTT. Translating gives CASSQVAHTDTQYF.